These T cell receptor beta chains were read from a single sample in a study of blood T cells in healthy people across ages. MiXCR, applied by TCRdb to the 5' RACE reads, yields one record per CDR3 protein. There are about 780,000 distinct CDR3 sequences in the sample; around half occur only once, and about a sixth lies in the top ten. Source material: blood. These receptors were obtained from an elderly man in good health. Both conserved end residues are part of each CDR3. Each record gives: J gene, clone size, D gene, V gene, CDR3 DNA, CDR3 protein. The D gene is left open where the match is weak. Only part of the rows carry a size: once, few, many, or a class if the clone is expanded.

>TRBJ2-7|.|TRBD1|TRBV24-1
TGTGCCACCAGTGCCGGACAGGGCGTCCACGAGCAGTACTTC
CATSAGQGVHEQYF
>TRBJ2-7|few|.|TRBV7-2
TGTGCCAGCAGCCTCAACCGAGGGACAACTTACGAGCAGTACTTC
CASSLNRGTTYEQYF
>TRBJ2-1|.|.|TRBV5-1
TGCGCCAGCACAGCTGGGAACAATGAGCAGTTCTTC
CASTAGNNEQFF
>TRBJ2-3|.|.|TRBV7-2
TGTGCCAGCAGCCCCTACCCCAGCGGGACAACCACAGATACGCAGTATTTT
CASSPYPSGTTTDTQYF
>TRBJ2-3|.|.|TRBV6-2/TRBV6-3
TGTGCCAGCAGAACAGGGACAACAGATACGCAGTATTTT
CASRTGTTDTQYF
>TRBJ2-1|few|.|TRBV6-1
TGTGCCAGCAGAACCCGGACCGCTGTCGTAACCCACCGGGGCAATGAGCAGTTCTTC
CASRTRTAVVTHRGNEQFF
>TRBJ2-1|.|TRBD2|TRBV7-9
TGTGCCAGCAGCTTTATTGACGGGAGGTCGTACGATGAGCAGTTCTTC
CASSFIDGRSYDEQFF
>TRBJ2-1|.|TRBD2|TRBV20-1
TGCAGTGCTCCCCGGCCAGCGGGACTTTACAATGAGCAGTTCTTC
CSAPRPAGLYNEQFF
>TRBJ2-7|.|.|TRBV5-1
TGCGCCAGCAGCTTGTCATCCGGGGGGCCTTTTGACGAGCAGTACTTC
CASSLSSGGPFDEQYF
>TRBJ2-4|.|TRBD2|TRBV28
TGTGCCAGCAGTCCTAGCGGGACCGGCATTCAGTACTTC
CASSPSGTGIQYF
>TRBJ2-1|.|.|TRBV4-2
TGTGCCAGCAGCCCATTCGCTTCCCCGTCCTACAATGAGCAGTTCTTC
CASSPFASPSYNEQFF
>TRBJ2-7|few|.|TRBV7-2
TGTGCCAGCAGCTTTTGGGACTTTCACGAGCAGTACTTC
CASSFWDFHEQYF
>TRBJ2-3|.|TRBD2|TRBV4-3
TGCGCCAGCAGCCAAGATCTGCTAGCGGGAGTTCTGTATTTT
CASSQDLLAGVLYF
>TRBJ2-4|.|TRBD1|TRBV10-3
TGTGCCATCAGAGAGCCCGGGACAGACAAAAACATTCAGTACTTC
CAIREPGTDKNIQYF
>TRBJ1-5|.|.|TRBV30
TGTGCCTGGAGTGGGGGTGATAGCAATCAGCCCCAGCATTTT
CAWSGGDSNQPQHF
>TRBJ2-2|.|.|TRBV12-3/TRBV12-4
TGTGCCAGCAGTTTACAGGGGTTCGGGGAGCTGTTTTTT
CASSLQGFGELFF
>TRBJ1-3|.|.|TRBV20-1
TGCAGTGCTAGGGGTGGGGGTAGAAACACCATATATTTT
CSARGGGRNTIYF
>TRBJ2-2|.|.|TRBV27
TGTGCCAGCCGGGCAGGGACCTACACCGGGGAGCTGTTTTTT
CASRAGTYTGELFF
>TRBJ2-5|many|TRBD2|TRBV7-2
TGTGCCAGCAGCCAATCTAGCGGGTACCAAGAGACCCAGTACTTC
CASSQSSGYQETQYF
>TRBJ2-5|few|.|TRBV7-9
TGTGCCAGCAGCTTTTCACAGAGGGAGCAGTACTTC
CASSFSQREQYF
>TRBJ2-1|once|.|TRBV4-1
TGCGCCAGCAGCCAAGATCATGGGACAAATAACAATGAGCAGTTCTTC
CASSQDHGTNNNEQFF
>TRBJ2-6|many|.|TRBV29-1
TGCAGCGTATGGACTTCGGCGGTATCTGGGGCCAACGTCCTGACTTTC
CSVWTSAVSGANVLTF
>TRBJ1-5|.|.|TRBV29-1
TGCAGCGTTACTCAGGGGACGGATCAGCCCCAGCATTTT
CSVTQGTDQPQHF
>TRBJ2-7|.|.|TRBV6-5
TGTGCCAGCAGCCCGACCACTTGGGAGCAGTACTTC
CASSPTTWEQYF
>TRBJ2-3|many|.|TRBV29-1
TGCAGCGTTGAAGTCGGGACGGAAACGACAGATACGCAGTATTTT
CSVEVGTETTDTQYF
>TRBJ2-1|.|TRBD2|TRBV5-1
TGCGCCAGCAGCCCGGGGCTGGTCGCGGGAGGTCCCTACAATGAGCAGTTCTTC
CASSPGLVAGGPYNEQFF
>TRBJ2-1|many|TRBD2|TRBV5-1
TGCGCCAGCAGTTCAACTAGCGGGAGTTCCTACAATGAGCAGTTCTTC
CASSSTSGSSYNEQFF
>TRBJ2-1|.|TRBD1|TRBV28
TGTGCCAGCGGAAAGACAGGGGCGATTCCCAATGAGCAGTTCTTC
CASGKTGAIPNEQFF
>TRBJ2-5|many|.|TRBV20-1
TGCAGTGCTGGGACTCTTCGGGAGACCCAGTACTTC
CSAGTLRETQYF
>TRBJ2-3|.|.|TRBV29-1
TGCAGCGTTGCCGGTTTTAGGGCAGAGAGCACAGATACGCAGTATTTT
CSVAGFRAESTDTQYF
>TRBJ2-1|.|TRBD2|TRBV7-9
TGTGCCAGTAGCGGGGCCTGGGGCAATGAGCAGTTCTTC
CASSGAWGNEQFF
>TRBJ2-7|once|.|TRBV29-1
TGCAGCGTTGAAGGACGAGGGAACGAGCAGTACTTC
CSVEGRGNEQYF
>TRBJ1-1|.|.|TRBV6-6
TGTGCCAGCAGTTACTTACGGGATATGAACACTGAAGCTTTCTTT
CASSYLRDMNTEAFF
>TRBJ2-3|many|TRBD2|TRBV7-9
TGTGCCAGCAGCCTCGGACTAGCGTACACAGATACGCAGTATTTT
CASSLGLAYTDTQYF
>TRBJ2-6|.|TRBD1|TRBV20-1
TGCAGTGCAAGCACAGGGGGTAGTCCCCGCTCTGGGGCCAACGTCCTGACTTTC
CSASTGGSPRSGANVLTF
>TRBJ1-2|.|TRBD1|TRBV4-2
TGTGCCAGCAGCCAAGTTGTGGACAGGGGATATGGCTACACCTTC
CASSQVVDRGYGYTF
>TRBJ1-5|.|.|TRBV2
TGTGCCAGCGGTTTAGGCTCAGGCAATCAGCCCCAGCATTTT
CASGLGSGNQPQHF
>TRBJ2-1|.|TRBD2|TRBV2
TGTGCCAGCAGTAGGCAGCCGGGGGAGGGTGAGCAGTTCTTC
CASSRQPGEGEQFF
>TRBJ2-1|many|TRBD2|TRBV20-1
TGCAGTGCCGAGTCCCAGCCCGTGGGCAGATATAGCGGGAGGGCCTTTCACAATGAGCAGTTCTTC
CSAESQPVGRYSGRAFHNEQFF
>TRBJ2-5|.|.|TRBV5-1
TGCGCCAGCAGCTCTGGGACTGGAATACAAGAGACCCAGTACTTC
CASSSGTGIQETQYF
>TRBJ1-5|.|.|TRBV20-1
TGCAGTGCCTCTACAGGCTTAGGCAATCAGCCCCAGCATTTT
CSASTGLGNQPQHF
>TRBJ2-7|.|.|TRBV5-5
TGTGCCAGCAGCTTCAGCTCGGGGGAGCAGTACTTC
CASSFSSGEQYF
>TRBJ2-3|.|TRBD2|TRBV30
TGTGCCTGGAGTGTACGGCAGGGAGGGGATACGCAGTATTTT
CAWSVRQGGDTQYF
>TRBJ2-3|.|TRBD2|TRBV11-3
TGTGCCAGCAGCTTACAGGGCGGGGGGCTCACAGATACGCAGTATTTT
CASSLQGGGLTDTQYF
>TRBJ2-7|.|TRBD1|TRBV10-3
TGTGCCATCAGTGCGGATGACCGGGACAGCGAGCAGTACTTC
CAISADDRDSEQYF
>TRBJ2-3|few|TRBD2|TRBV20-1
TGCAGTGCTAGTGCGACTAGCGGGATCACAGATACGCAGTATTTT
CSASATSGITDTQYF
>TRBJ2-1|.|TRBD1|TRBV20-1
TGCAGTGCCGCCCGACAGGGAGATTACAATGAGCAGTTCTTC
CSAARQGDYNEQFF
>TRBJ2-5|.|.|TRBV5-1
TGCGCCAGCAGCTTACAGGACAACCGCCAAGAGACCCAGTACTTC
CASSLQDNRQETQYF